The clone carrying this T cell receptor (beta chain) has more than one count but fewer than ten. What it binds is unknown. Germline CDR1 is MGHRA and CDR2 is YSYEKL. Deletions cut 3 bases from V and 0 bases from J, with 12 bases between. This CDR3 has 15 amino acids. Unique molecular identifier tags were affixed to discrete cDNA molecules. TCRdb ran MiXCR on the 5' RACE reads and lists one entry per CDR3 protein. The sample lists about 40,000 distinct CDR3 sequences, less than 6.5% occurring once. These data are taken from a study of early T cells in non-severe SARS-CoV-2 infection. About the research overall: The sequenced material was bulk RNA from unsorted whole blood, and its chains were unpaired.

Study results and caveats: The matching step, a VDJdb search, favored anti-spike CD8 responses and missed private and CD4 specificities.

This TCR derives from an adult who was a healthcare worker with PCR-confirmed SARS-CoV-2 infection or an uninfected control (not recorded which). The chain combines TRBV4-1 with TRBJ2-7; TRBD2 might be the D (6 bases). Sequencing was performed on whole blood, taken at baseline. The CDR3 is CASSQAGLISYEQYF. Written as DNA, the CDR3 is TGCGCCAGCAGCCAGGCGGGGCTCATCTCCTACGAGCAGTACTTC.